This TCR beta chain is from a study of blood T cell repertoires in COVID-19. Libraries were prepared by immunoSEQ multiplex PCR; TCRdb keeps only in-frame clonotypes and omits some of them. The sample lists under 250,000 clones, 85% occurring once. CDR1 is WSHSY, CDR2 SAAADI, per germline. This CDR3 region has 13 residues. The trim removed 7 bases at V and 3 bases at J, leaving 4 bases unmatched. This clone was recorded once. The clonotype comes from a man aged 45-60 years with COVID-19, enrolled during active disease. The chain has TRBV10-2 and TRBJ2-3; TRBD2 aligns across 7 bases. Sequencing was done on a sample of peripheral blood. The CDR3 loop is CASTEAGTDTQYF. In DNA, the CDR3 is TGCGCCAGCACGGAAGCGGGGACAGATACGCAGTATTTT.